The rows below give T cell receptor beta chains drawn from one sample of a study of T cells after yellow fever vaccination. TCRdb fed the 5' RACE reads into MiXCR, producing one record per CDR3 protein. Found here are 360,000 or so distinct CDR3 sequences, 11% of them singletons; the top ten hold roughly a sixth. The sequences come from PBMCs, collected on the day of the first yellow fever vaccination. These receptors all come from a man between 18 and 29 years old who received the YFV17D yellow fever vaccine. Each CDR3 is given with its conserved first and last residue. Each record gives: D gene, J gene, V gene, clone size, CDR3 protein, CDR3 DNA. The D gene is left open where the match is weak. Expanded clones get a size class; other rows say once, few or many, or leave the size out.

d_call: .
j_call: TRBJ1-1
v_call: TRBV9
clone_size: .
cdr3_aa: CASSVEGTEAFF
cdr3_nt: TGTGCCAGCAGCGTAGAGGGAACTGAAGCTTTCTTT

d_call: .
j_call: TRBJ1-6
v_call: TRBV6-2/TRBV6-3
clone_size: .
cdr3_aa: CASNSISYNSPLHF
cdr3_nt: TGTGCCAGCAATTCGATCTCCTATAATTCACCCCTCCACTTT

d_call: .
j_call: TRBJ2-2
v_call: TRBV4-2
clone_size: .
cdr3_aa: CASSSGVIGELFF
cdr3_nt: TGTGCCAGCAGCTCGGGGGTCATCGGGGAGCTGTTTTTT

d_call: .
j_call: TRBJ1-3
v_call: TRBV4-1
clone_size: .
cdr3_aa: CASSLKDPSSGNTIYF
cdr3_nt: TGCGCCAGCAGCCTGAAGGACCCAAGCTCTGGAAACACCATATATTTT

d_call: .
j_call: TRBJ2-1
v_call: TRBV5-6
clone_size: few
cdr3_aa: CASSLGNNYNEQFF
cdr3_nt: TGTGCCAGCAGCTTGGGGAACAATTACAATGAGCAGTTCTTC

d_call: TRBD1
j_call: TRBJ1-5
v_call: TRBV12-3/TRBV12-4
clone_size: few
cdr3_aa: CASSSTGAVNQPQHF
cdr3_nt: TGTGCCAGCAGCTCAACAGGGGCCGTCAATCAGCCCCAGCATTTT

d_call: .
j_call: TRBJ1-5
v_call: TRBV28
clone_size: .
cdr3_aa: CASSFFSGMGQPQHF
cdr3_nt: TGTGCCAGCAGTTTCTTCTCCGGGATGGGTCAGCCCCAGCATTTT

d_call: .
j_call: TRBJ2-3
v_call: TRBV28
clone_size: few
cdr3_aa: CASSLRGSTQYF
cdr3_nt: TGTGCCAGCAGTTTGAGGGGCTCTACGCAGTATTTT

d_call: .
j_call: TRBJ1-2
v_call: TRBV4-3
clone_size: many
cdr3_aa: CASSPGRGSYGYTF
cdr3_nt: TGCGCCAGCAGCCCGGGCCGGGGGAGCTATGGCTACACCTTC

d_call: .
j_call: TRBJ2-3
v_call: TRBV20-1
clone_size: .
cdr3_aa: CSAARPTGPSDTQYF
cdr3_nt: TGCAGTGCTGCGCGTCCCACAGGGCCCTCAGATACGCAGTATTTT

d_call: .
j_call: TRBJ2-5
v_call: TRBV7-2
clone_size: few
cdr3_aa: CASSFLNREGRGQYF
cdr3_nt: TGTGCCAGCAGCTTCCTGAACAGGGAGGGGAGGGGCCAGTACTTC

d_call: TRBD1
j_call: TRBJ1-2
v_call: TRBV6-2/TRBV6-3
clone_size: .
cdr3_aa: CASSAWDRGLGYTF
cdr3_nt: TGTGCCAGCAGTGCCTGGGACAGGGGGCTCGGCTACACCTTC

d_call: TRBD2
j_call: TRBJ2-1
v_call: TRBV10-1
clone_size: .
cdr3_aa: CASIAVIAGDYYNEQFF
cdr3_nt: TGCGCCAGCATCGCCGTGATAGCGGGGGACTACTACAATGAGCAGTTCTTC

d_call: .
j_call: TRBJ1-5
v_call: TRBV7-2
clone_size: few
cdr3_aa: CASSLEVGSQPQHF
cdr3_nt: TGTGCCAGCAGCTTAGAAGTCGGGAGTCAGCCCCAGCATTTT

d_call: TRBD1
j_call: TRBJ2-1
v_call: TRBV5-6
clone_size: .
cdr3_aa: CARGPPGQHNEQFF
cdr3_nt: TGTGCCAGGGGCCCCCCGGGACAGCACAATGAGCAGTTCTTC

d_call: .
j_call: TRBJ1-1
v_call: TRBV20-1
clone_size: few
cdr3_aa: CSAPTYTEAFF
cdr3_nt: TGCAGTGCCCCGACCTACACTGAAGCTTTCTTT

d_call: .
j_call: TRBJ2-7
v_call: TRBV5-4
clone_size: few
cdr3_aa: CASSLGLGGTRTYEQYF
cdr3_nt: TGTGCCAGCAGCCTTGGCCTTGGGGGGACGCGGACCTACGAGCAGTACTTC

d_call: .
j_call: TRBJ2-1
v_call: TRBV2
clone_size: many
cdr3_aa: CASTTRPSRQFF
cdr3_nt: TGTGCCAGCACCACCCGGCCCAGTCGGCAGTTCTTC

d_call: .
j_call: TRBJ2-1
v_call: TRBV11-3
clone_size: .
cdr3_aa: CASSLEQGGYNEQFF
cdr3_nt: TGTGCCAGCAGCTTAGAACAGGGAGGCTACAATGAGCAGTTCTTC

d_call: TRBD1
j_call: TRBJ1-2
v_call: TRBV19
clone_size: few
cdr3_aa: CASSIFGTENGYTF
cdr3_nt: TGTGCCAGTAGTATATTCGGGACAGAGAATGGCTACACCTTC

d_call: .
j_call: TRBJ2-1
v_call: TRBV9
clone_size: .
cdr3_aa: CASSVERALIQFF
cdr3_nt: TGTGCCAGCAGCGTCGAAAGGGCCTTGATTCAGTTCTTC

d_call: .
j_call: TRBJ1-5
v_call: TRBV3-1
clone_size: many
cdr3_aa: CASSQTWSQPQHF
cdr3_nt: TGTGCCAGCAGCCAGACTTGGTCGCAGCCCCAGCATTTT

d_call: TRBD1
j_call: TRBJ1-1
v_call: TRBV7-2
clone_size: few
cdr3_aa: CASSLDRGRWASEAFF
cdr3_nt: TGTGCCAGCAGCCTCGACAGGGGTCGTTGGGCCTCAGAAGCTTTCTTT

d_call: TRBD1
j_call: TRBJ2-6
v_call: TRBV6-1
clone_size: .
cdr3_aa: CASSLGQGISGANVLTF
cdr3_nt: TGTGCCAGCAGTCTCGGACAGGGGATCTCTGGGGCCAACGTCCTGACTTTC

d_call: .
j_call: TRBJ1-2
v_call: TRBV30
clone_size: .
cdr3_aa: CAWSQQADYGYTF
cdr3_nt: TGTGCCTGGAGTCAACAGGCTGACTATGGCTACACCTTC

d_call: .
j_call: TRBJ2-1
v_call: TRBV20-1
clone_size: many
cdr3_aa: CSAPNREGDNEQFF
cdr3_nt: TGCAGTGCACCGAACAGGGAAGGGGACAATGAGCAGTTCTTC

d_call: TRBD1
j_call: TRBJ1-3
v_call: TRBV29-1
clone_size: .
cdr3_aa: CSVSRDRGSGNTIYF
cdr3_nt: TGCAGCGTTTCCCGGGACAGGGGCTCTGGAAACACCATATATTTT

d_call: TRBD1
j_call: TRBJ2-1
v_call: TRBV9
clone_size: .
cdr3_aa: CASSALWTGGGLGEQFF
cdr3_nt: TGTGCCAGCAGCGCCCTATGGACAGGGGGTGGATTGGGTGAGCAGTTCTTC

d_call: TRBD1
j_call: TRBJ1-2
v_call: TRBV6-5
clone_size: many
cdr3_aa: CASSYSTGNYGYTF
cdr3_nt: TGTGCCAGCAGTTACTCGACAGGGAACTATGGCTACACCTTC

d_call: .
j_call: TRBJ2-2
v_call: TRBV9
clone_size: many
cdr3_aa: CASSPLGGNTGELFF
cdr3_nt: TGTGCCAGCAGCCCCTTGGGCGGAAACACCGGGGAGCTGTTTTTT

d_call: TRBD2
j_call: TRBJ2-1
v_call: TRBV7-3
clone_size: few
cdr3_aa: CASSPSGGRSYNEQFF
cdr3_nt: TGTGCCAGCAGCCCCAGCGGGGGCCGATCCTACAATGAGCAGTTCTTC

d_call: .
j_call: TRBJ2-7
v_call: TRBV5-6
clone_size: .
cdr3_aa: CASSSTSYEQYF
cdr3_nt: TGTGCCAGCAGCTCAACTAGTTACGAGCAGTACTTC

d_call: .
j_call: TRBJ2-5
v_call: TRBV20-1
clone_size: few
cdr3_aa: CSARDPGVFGETQYF
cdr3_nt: TGCAGTGCTAGAGATCCCGGGGTATTTGGAGAGACCCAGTACTTC

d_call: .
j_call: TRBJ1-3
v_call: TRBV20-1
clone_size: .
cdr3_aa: CSAQETSGNTIYF
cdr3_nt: TGCAGTGCTCAGGAGACCTCTGGAAACACCATATATTTT

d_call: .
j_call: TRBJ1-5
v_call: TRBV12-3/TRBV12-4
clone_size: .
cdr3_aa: CAFSFQPQNQPQHF
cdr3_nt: TGTGCCTTCAGTTTTCAACCCCAAAATCAGCCCCAGCATTTT

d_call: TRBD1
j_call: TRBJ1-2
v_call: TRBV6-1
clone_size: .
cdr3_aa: CASRPGQVYGYTF
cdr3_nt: TGTGCCAGCAGGCCGGGACAGGTCTATGGCTACACCTTC

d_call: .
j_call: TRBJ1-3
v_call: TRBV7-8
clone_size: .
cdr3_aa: CASSFQGLAGNTIYF
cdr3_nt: TGTGCCAGCAGTTTTCAGGGGTTAGCTGGAAACACCATATATTTT

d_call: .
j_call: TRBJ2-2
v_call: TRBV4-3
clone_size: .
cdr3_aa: CASSKGHGTGELFF
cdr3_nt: TGCGCCAGCAGCAAAGGACATGGAACCGGGGAGCTGTTTTTT

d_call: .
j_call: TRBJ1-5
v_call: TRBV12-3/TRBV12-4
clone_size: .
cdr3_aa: CASRRVQGWDPQHF
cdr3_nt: TGTGCCAGCAGGCGTGTGCAGGGATGGGACCCCCAGCATTTT

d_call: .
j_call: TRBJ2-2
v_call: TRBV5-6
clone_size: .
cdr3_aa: CASSLVIGPRAGELFF
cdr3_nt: TGTGCCAGCAGCTTGGTTATCGGGCCCCGAGCCGGGGAGCTGTTTTTT

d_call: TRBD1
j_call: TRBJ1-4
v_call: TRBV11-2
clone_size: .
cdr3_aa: CASSLRLSTGVPNEKLFF
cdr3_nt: TGTGCCAGCAGCTTAAGACTATCGACAGGGGTACCCAATGAAAAACTGTTTTTT

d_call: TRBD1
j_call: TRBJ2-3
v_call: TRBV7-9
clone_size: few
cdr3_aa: CASSWDRGRTDTQYF
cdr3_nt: TGTGCCAGCAGCTGGGACAGGGGGCGGACAGATACGCAGTATTTT

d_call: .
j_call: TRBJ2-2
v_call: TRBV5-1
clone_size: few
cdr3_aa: CASSLEGGAPGELFF
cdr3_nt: TGCGCCAGCAGCTTGGAAGGAGGGGCCCCCGGGGAGCTGTTTTTT

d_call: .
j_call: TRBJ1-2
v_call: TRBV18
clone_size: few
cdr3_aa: CASSPRPGTVNYGYTF
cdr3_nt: TGTGCCAGCTCACCACGTCCCGGGACGGTGAACTATGGCTACACCTTC

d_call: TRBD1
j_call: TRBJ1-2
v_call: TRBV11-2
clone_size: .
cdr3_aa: CASSSGQAYGYTF
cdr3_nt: TGTGCCAGCAGCTCGGGACAGGCCTATGGCTACACCTTC

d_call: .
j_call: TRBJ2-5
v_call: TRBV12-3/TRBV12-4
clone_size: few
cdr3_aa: CASSRGDSKQETQYF
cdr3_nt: TGTGCCAGCAGTCGGGGAGACAGCAAGCAAGAGACCCAGTACTTC